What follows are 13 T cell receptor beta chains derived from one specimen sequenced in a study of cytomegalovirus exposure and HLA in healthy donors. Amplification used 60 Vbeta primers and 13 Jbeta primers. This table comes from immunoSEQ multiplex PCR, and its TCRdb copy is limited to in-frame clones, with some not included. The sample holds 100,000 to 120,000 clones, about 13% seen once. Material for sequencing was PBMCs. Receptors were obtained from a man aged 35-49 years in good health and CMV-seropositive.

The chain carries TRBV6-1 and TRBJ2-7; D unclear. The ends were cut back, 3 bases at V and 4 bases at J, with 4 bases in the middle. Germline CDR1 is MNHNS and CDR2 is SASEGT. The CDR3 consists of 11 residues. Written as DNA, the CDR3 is TGTGCCAGCAGTGACAGGTACGAGCAGTACTTC. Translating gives CASSDRYEQYF.

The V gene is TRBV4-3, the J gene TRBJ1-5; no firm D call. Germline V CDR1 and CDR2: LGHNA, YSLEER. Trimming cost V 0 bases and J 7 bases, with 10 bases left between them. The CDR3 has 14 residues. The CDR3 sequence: CASSQELSRQPQHF. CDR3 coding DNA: TGCGCCAGCAGCCAAGAACTGTCACGGCAGCCCCAGCATTTT.

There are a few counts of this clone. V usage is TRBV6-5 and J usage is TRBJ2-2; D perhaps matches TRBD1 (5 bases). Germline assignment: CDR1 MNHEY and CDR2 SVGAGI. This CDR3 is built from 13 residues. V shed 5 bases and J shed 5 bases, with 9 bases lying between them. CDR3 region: CASSVQETGELFF. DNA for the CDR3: TGTGCCAGCAGTGTACAGGAAACCGGGGAGCTGTTTTTT.

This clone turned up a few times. The CDR3, as DNA: TGTCTTAGTGGGGGGTCAGCTAACTATGGCTACACCTTC. It encodes CLSGGSANYGYTF. J is TRBJ1-2 and V is TRBV28; perhaps TRBD1 as D (5 bases). The CDR3 loop spans 13 amino acids. In germline, CDR1 is MDHEN, CDR2 SYDVKM.

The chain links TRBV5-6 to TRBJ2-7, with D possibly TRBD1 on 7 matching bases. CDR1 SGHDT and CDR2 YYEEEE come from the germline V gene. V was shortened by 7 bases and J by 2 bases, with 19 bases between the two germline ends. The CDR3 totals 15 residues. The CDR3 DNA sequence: TGTGCCAGCGGGTCAGGGGGGACCACGACCTACGAGCAGTACTTC. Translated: CASGSGGTTTYEQYF.

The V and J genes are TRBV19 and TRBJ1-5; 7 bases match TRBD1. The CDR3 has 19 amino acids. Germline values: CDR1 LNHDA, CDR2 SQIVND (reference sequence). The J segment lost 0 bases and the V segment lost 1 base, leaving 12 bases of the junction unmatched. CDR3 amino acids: CASSIVRGTVGTSNQPQHF. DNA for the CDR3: TGTGCCAGTAGTATAGTTCGGGGGACAGTGGGGACTAGCAATCAGCCCCAGCATTTT.

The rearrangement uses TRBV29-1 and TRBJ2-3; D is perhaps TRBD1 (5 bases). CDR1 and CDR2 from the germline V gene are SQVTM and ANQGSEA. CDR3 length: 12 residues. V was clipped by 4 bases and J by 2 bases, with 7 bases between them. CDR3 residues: CSVVQDTDTQYF. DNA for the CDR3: TGCAGCGTTGTACAGGACACAGATACGCAGTATTTT.

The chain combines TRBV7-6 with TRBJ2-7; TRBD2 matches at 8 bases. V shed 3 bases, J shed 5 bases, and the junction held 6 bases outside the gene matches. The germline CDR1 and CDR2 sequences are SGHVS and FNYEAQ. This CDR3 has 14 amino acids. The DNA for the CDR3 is TGTGCCAGCAGCTTCGGACTAGCCCAAGACGAGCAGTACTTC. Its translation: CASSFGLAQDEQYF.

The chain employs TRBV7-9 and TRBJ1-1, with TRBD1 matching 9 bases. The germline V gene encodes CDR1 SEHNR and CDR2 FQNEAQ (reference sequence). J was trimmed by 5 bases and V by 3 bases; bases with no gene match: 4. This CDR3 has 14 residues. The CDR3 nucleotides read TGTGCCAGCAGCTTTGACAGGGGGTTAACTGAAGCTTTCTTT. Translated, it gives CASSFDRGLTEAFF.

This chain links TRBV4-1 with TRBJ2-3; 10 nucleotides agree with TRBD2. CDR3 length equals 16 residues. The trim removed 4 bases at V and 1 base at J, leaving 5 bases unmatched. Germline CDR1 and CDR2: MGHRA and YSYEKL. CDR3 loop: CASSRQLAGGTDTQYF. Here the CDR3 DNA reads TGCGCCAGCAGCCGACAGCTAGCGGGGGGCACAGATACGCAGTATTTT.

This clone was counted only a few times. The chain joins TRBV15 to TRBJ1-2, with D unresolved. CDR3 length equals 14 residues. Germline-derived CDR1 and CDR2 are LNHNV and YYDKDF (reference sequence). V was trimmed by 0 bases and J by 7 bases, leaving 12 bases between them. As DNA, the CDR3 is TGTGCCACCAGCAGAGATCGAGGGTCCGGTGGCTACACCTTC. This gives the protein CATSRDRGSGGYTF.

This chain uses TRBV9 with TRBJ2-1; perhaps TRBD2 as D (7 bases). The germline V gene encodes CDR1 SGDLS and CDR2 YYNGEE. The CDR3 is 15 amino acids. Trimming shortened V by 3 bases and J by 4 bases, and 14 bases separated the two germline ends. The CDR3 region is CASSGGLAVYNEQFF. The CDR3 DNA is TGTGCCAGCAGCGGGGGGCTAGCGGTATACAATGAGCAGTTCTTC.

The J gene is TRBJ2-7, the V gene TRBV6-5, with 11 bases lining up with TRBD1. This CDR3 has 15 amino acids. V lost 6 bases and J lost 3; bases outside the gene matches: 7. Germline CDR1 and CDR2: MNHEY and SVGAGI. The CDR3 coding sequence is TGTGCCAGCAGGGGGACAGGGGGGGCAGTCTACGAGCAGTACTTC. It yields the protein CASRGTGGAVYEQYF.